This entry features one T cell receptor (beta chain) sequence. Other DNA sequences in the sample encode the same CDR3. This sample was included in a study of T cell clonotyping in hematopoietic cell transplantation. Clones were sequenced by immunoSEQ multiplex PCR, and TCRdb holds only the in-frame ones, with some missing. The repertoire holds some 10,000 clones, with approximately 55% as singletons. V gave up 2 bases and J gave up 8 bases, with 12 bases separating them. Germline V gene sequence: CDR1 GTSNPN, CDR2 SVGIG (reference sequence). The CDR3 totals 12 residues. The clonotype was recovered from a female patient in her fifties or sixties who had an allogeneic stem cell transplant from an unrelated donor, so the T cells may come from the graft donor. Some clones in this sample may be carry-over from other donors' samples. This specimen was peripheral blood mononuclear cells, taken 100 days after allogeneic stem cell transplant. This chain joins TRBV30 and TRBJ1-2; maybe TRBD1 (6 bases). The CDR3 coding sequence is TGTGCCTGGAGTCGACAGGCCGGGGGCTACACCTTC. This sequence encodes CAWSRQAGGYTF.